What follows is one T cell receptor (beta chain) and its context. Its antigen is still unknown. A read error may produce the germline difference seen at one junction end. The PCR had 60 Vbeta and 13 Jbeta primers. TCRdb's copy holds only in-frame clones and misses some; the assay was immunoSEQ multiplex PCR. Among some 85,000 clones listed, around 76% were seen once. The sample is drawn from a study of cytomegalovirus exposure and HLA in healthy donors. Whole-study results and caveats: The authors confirmed in vitro that a few CMV-associated chains were specific for CMV antigens. The investigators catalogued 150 to 200 TCR beta chains as cytomegalovirus-associated. Most of the TCR beta V segments (in an earlier analysis) were productive either about 90% or about 30% of the time.

Per the germline V gene, CDR1 is MNHNY and CDR2 is SVGAGI (reference sequence). The CDR3 consists of 14 residues. The sequenced sample consisted of PBMCs. The sequence came from a man between 18 and 29 years old in good health and CMV-seropositive. The V call is TRBV6-6, the J call TRBJ1-5; no firm D call. For the CDR3, the DNA is TGTGCCAGCTGTTATAGCGCGGGCAATCAGCCCCAGCATTTT. It is translated as CASCYSAGNQPQHF.